These T cell receptor beta chains were read from a single sample in a study of control samples from healthy donors and cancer patients. Clones were read by immunoSEQ multiplex PCR, and TCRdb kept only the in-frame ones, dropping some. The sample lists 250,000 to 300,000 clones, about 80% seen once, with about 14% in the top ten. Material for sequencing was PBMCs. These receptors all come from a woman aged 55-69 years with lung cancer. CDR3s include the opening cysteine and the closing phenylalanine or tryptophan. Each record gives: CDR3 DNA, CDR3 protein, J gene, clone size, V gene, D gene, CDR3 length. A D gene is named only where the DNA matches it firmly. Clone size is not always given. Where it is, it says once, few, many or a class for expanded clones.

CDR3 DNA: TGTGCCAGTAGTCTAGCGGGAGGGCGCTACGAGCAGTACTTC; CDR3 protein: CASSLAGGRYEQYF; J gene: TRBJ2-7; clone size: -; V gene: TRBV19; D gene: TRBD2; CDR3 length: 14
CDR3 DNA: TGTGCCAGCAGCTCCACAGGTTATAATTCACCCCTCCACTTT; CDR3 protein: CASSSTGYNSPLHF; J gene: TRBJ1-6; clone size: -; V gene: TRBV11-2; D gene: -; CDR3 length: 14
CDR3 DNA: TGTGCCTGGAGCCTACCATCGGGGGGCGCTCAGCCCCAGCATTTT; CDR3 protein: CAWSLPSGGAQPQHF; J gene: TRBJ1-5; clone size: -; V gene: TRBV30; D gene: -; CDR3 length: 15
CDR3 DNA: TGTGCCAGCAGCTTCGGACTAGCGGGACAAGAGACCCAGTACTTC; CDR3 protein: CASSFGLAGQETQYF; J gene: TRBJ2-5; clone size: once; V gene: TRBV7-8; D gene: TRBD2; CDR3 length: 15
CDR3 DNA: TGCGCCAGCAGCTTAGAGGGCGTAGAGACCCAGTACTTC; CDR3 protein: CASSLEGVETQYF; J gene: TRBJ2-5; clone size: -; V gene: TRBV5-1; D gene: -; CDR3 length: 13
CDR3 DNA: TGTGCCAGCAGCTCCTGGACAGGGGGGGAAGCTTTCTTT; CDR3 protein: CASSSWTGGEAFF; J gene: TRBJ1-1; clone size: -; V gene: TRBV5-4; D gene: TRBD1; CDR3 length: 13
CDR3 DNA: TGTGCCAGCTCACCTATTGTGGAGACCCAGTACTTC; CDR3 protein: CASSPIVETQYF; J gene: TRBJ2-5; clone size: -; V gene: TRBV18; D gene: -; CDR3 length: 12
CDR3 DNA: TGTGCCAGCAGCCTGAGACAGGGACAGACATACAATGAGCAGTTCTTC; CDR3 protein: CASSLRQGQTYNEQFF; J gene: TRBJ2-1; clone size: -; V gene: TRBV7-9; D gene: TRBD1; CDR3 length: 16
CDR3 DNA: TGTGCCAGCAGCTTGGTGGCAGTCATGAACACTGAAGCTTTCTTT; CDR3 protein: CASSLVAVMNTEAFF; J gene: TRBJ1-1; clone size: once; V gene: TRBV5-5; D gene: -; CDR3 length: 15
CDR3 DNA: TGTGCCAGTTTCGCCTCCACTGAAGCTTTCTTT; CDR3 protein: CASFASTEAFF; J gene: TRBJ1-1; clone size: once; V gene: TRBV19; D gene: -; CDR3 length: 11
CDR3 DNA: TGTGCCAGCAGCCACCTGCCTGACACTGAAGCTTTCTTT; CDR3 protein: CASSHLPDTEAFF; J gene: TRBJ1-1; clone size: -; V gene: TRBV6-5; D gene: -; CDR3 length: 13
CDR3 DNA: TGCGCCAGCAGCTTGCAACAGTTGGGTGGAAACACCATATATTTT; CDR3 protein: CASSLQQLGGNTIYF; J gene: TRBJ1-3; clone size: -; V gene: TRBV5-1; D gene: -; CDR3 length: 15
CDR3 DNA: TGTGCCAGCAGTGAAGCGGACGGGACACTGATGGCTTTCTTT; CDR3 protein: CASSEADGTLMAFF; J gene: TRBJ1-1; clone size: -; V gene: TRBV6-1; D gene: -; CDR3 length: 14
CDR3 DNA: TGTGCCAGCAGTACGGTTAATAATTCACCCCTCCACTTT; CDR3 protein: CASSTVNNSPLHF; J gene: TRBJ1-6; clone size: -; V gene: TRBV6-5; D gene: -; CDR3 length: 13